The 32 T cell receptor beta chains given below trace back to one sample, sequenced in a study of cytomegalovirus exposure and HLA in healthy donors. The PCR contained 60 Vbeta and 13 Jbeta primers. The method was immunoSEQ multiplex PCR; TCRdb's version includes in-frame clones alone and lacks a portion of them. The table lists about 160,000 clones, more than 65% of them singletons, with around a tenth in the top ten. Sequencing was carried out using PBMCs. All receptors derive from a man aged 18-30 years in good health and CMV-seropositive.

The V call is TRBV5-1, the J call TRBJ2-2, with D maybe TRBD2 (6 bases). CDR1 and CDR2 from the germline V gene are SGHRS and YFSETQ. V was pared by 0 bases and J by 5 bases, with 14 bases between. There are 16 residues in the CDR3. The CDR3 region is CASSLAGGPGTGELFF. CDR3 sequence (DNA): TGCGCCAGCAGCTTGGCCGGAGGGCCGGGGACCGGGGAGCTGTTTTTT.

This clone showed up just a few times. This rearrangement joins TRBV19 to TRBJ1-1; tentatively, D is TRBD1 (5 bases). CDR1 and CDR2 from the germline V gene are LNHDA and SQIVND (reference sequence). CDR3 size: 15 residues. V lost 1 base to trimming and J lost 1 base, with 10 bases between them. CDR3 in amino acids: CASSIAQGGNTEAFF. The CDR3 coding sequence is TGTGCCAGTAGTATAGCCCAGGGTGGGAACACTGAAGCTTTCTTT.

Comments on this clone: At the DNA level, this CDR3 is encoded by other sequences in the same sample as well. The chain carries TRBV9 and TRBJ2-1; 9 bases align to TRBD1. The CDR3 totals 15 residues. In germline, CDR1 is SGDLS, CDR2 YYNGEE. V shed 2 bases and J 0 bases; nucleotides not matched to a gene: 0. The CDR3 region has the DNA TGTGCCAGCAGCGTGGGACAGGGCTCCTACAATGAGCAGTTCTTC. It encodes CASSVGQGSYNEQFF.

This rearrangement joins TRBV29-1 to TRBJ2-1; TRBD1 matches 7 bases. Trimming cost V 7 bases and J 5 bases; bases outside gene matches: 8. This CDR3 has 13 residues. CDR1 and CDR2 from the germline V gene are SQVTM and ANQGSEA. Here the CDR3 reads CSGSQGRNNEQFF. Here the CDR3 DNA reads TGCAGCGGCTCACAGGGGCGGAACAATGAGCAGTTCTTC.

V usage is TRBV6-6 and J usage is TRBJ1-2; TRBD1 matches 8 bases. J gave up 0 bases and V 2 bases, and 2 bases lay outside the gene matches. The CDR3 has 15 amino acids. The V gene's germline CDR1 is MNHNY and CDR2 SVGAGI (reference sequence). The CDR3 DNA is TGTGCCAGCAGTTACCAGGGGGCAACTAACTATGGCTACACCTTC. As protein: CASSYQGATNYGYTF.

This clone was seen a single time. The chain recombines TRBV19 with TRBJ1-1; the D gene is possibly TRBD1 (5 bases). CDR1 and CDR2 from the germline V gene are LNHDA and SQIVND (reference sequence). This CDR3 has 11 residues. Trimming took off 7 bases at V and 6 bases at J, with 9 bases between the two ends. DNA for the CDR3: TGTGCCAGTATAGGGGTGGCTGAAGCTTTCTTT. It codes for CASIGVAEAFF. The full variable domain, its missing parts supplied by reference TRBV19 and TRBJ1-1, is DGGITQSPKYLFRKEGQNVTLSCEQNLNHDAMYWYRQDPGQGLRLIYYSQIVNDFQKGDIAEGYSVSREKKESFPLTVTSAQKNPTAFYLCASIGVAEAFFGQGTRLTVV.

V and J are TRBV7-2 and TRBJ2-3; 9 bases align to TRBD2. Germline CDR1 SGHTA, CDR2 FQGNSA. Trimming removed 4 bases from V and 0 bases from J; junction bases left unmatched: 5. The CDR3 consists of 16 residues. DNA of the CDR3: TGTGCCAGCAGCTCTGGGACTAGCAGAAGCACAGATACGCAGTATTTT. Amino acid sequence: CASSSGTSRSTDTQYF.

J is TRBJ2-7 and V is TRBV6-6; no definite D call. The CDR3 has 13 amino acids. V lost 4 bases, J lost 2 bases, and 9 bases lay in between. The germline V gene has CDR1 MNHNY and CDR2 SVGAGI (reference sequence). This chain's CDR3 is CASSSLPTYEQYF. In DNA form, the CDR3 reads TGTGCCAGCAGTTCCCTACCAACCTACGAGCAGTACTTC.

The genes are TRBV6-5 and TRBJ1-3, with D tentatively TRBD1 (5 bases). The CDR3 has 13 residues. The V gene lost 8 bases and the J gene lost 3 bases, with 11 bases spanning the gap. Per germline, CDR1 MNHEY and CDR2 SVGAGI. The CDR3 DNA sequence: TGTGCCAGCGGGGCGGTCGGTGGAAACACCATATATTTT. It encodes CASGAVGGNTIYF.

The chain combines TRBV7-2 with TRBJ2-5, with D possibly being TRBD1 (5 bases). TRBJ2-7 explains the end of the DNA better; the J call may be wrong. The CDR3 sequence is 15 residues long. Germline V CDR1 and CDR2: SGHTA, FQGNSA. CDR3 amino acids: CASSPRGQGPYEQYF. The CDR3 DNA reads TGTGCCAGCAGCCCGCGAGGACAAGGTCCCTACGAGCAGTACTTC.

The chain employs TRBV4-1 and TRBJ2-5; TRBD2 matches 7 bases. The CDR3 covers 15 residues. V lost 3 bases, J lost 2 bases, and 6 bases stayed unmatched. In germline, CDR1 is MGHRA, CDR2 YSYEKL. The CDR3 reads CASSQTLLAQETQYF. The CDR3 DNA follows: TGCGCCAGCAGCCAGACGCTACTAGCGCAAGAGACCCAGTACTTC.

In this sample, this clone turned up a few times. The chain recombines TRBV28 with TRBJ2-7, with D unresolved. This CDR3 contains 10 residues. From germline, CDR1 is MDHEN and CDR2 SYDVKM. The ends were cut back, 6 bases at V and 3 bases at J, with 3 bases in the middle. The CDR3 here is CASSHYEQYF. CDR3 sequence (DNA): TGTGCCAGCAGCCACTACGAGCAGTACTTC.

The chain combines TRBV4-3 with TRBJ2-6, with 9 bases fitting TRBD1. Unmatched junction bases numbered 14, after V lost 4 bases and J lost 4 bases. Per the germline V gene, CDR1 is LGHNA and CDR2 is YSLEER. CDR3 length: 19 amino acids. The CDR3 reads CASSLSRAGQGSGANVLTF. CDR3 nucleotide sequence: TGCGCCAGCAGCCTTTCAAGGGCGGGACAGGGATCGGGGGCCAACGTCCTGACTTTC.

This chain joins TRBV6-5 and TRBJ2-7; D gene unclear. This CDR3 is 14 amino acids long. Germline loops: CDR1 MNHEY, CDR2 SVGAGI. The V gene lost 2 bases and the J gene lost 4 bases, with 12 bases spanning the gap. CDR3 in DNA: TGTGCCAGCAGTTACGAGGCGACCCCATACGAGCAGTACTTC. Its translation: CASSYEATPYEQYF.

In DNA form, the CDR3 reads TGCGCCAGCAGCCAACAGTCCTATCGAGGTGAAAAACTGTTTTTT. This codes for CASSQQSYRGEKLFF. The chain joins TRBV4-1 to TRBJ1-4; D call uncertain. The V end was cut by 2 bases, the J end by 7 bases, with 14 bases between. CDR3 length: 15 amino acids. From germline, CDR1 is MGHRA and CDR2 YSYEKL.

This sequence joins TRBV5-1 and TRBJ2-1, with no clear D. The CDR3 is 13 residues long. Germline CDR1 and CDR2: SGHRS and YFSETQ. Trimming took off 4 bases at V and 6 bases at J, with 11 bases between the two ends. CDR3 sequence (DNA): TGCGCCAGCAGCGTAAGCGTCTCCAATGAGCAGTTCTTC. This sequence encodes CASSVSVSNEQFF.

The chain employs TRBV11-2 and TRBJ1-5; D uncertain. Trimming took 2 bases from V and 6 from J, leaving 8 bases between them. The CDR3 has 13 residues. CDR1 and CDR2 (germline): SGHAT, FQNNGV. The CDR3 nucleotides are TGTGCCAGCAGCTTAACTCGAGCTCAGCCCCAGCATTTT. Translating gives CASSLTRAQPQHF.

This clone was found once. The CDR3: CASSLVGAGLDNEQFF. The CDR3 DNA follows: TGTGCCAGCAGCTTGGTGGGGGCGGGACTAGACAATGAGCAGTTCTTC. The chain couples TRBV5-4 to TRBJ2-1; 8 bases fit TRBD2. J lost 5 bases, V lost 0 bases, and 7 bases had no gene match. Germline CDR1 SGHNT, CDR2 YYREEE (reference sequence). The CDR3 loop spans 16 amino acids.

The CDR3: CASRGDSGYGYTF. The CDR3 DNA follows: TGTGCCAGCAGGGGGGACAGCGGCTATGGCTACACCTTC. The chain links TRBV27 to TRBJ1-2, with TRBD1 matching 7 bases. This CDR3 region has 13 residues. Germline lookup yields CDR1 MNHEY and CDR2 SMNVEV (reference sequence). Trimming removed 6 bases from V and 4 bases from J; junction bases left unmatched: 5.

This chain connects TRBV5-8 to TRBJ2-4; D perhaps matches TRBD1 (6 bases). Trimming stripped 1 base from V and 7 bases from J, with 12 bases between. Germline V gene data show CDR1 as SGHTS and CDR2 as YDEGEE. There are 14 residues in the CDR3. CDR3 sequence reads: CASSLTRQGNIQYF. The CDR3 DNA follows: TGTGCCAGCAGCTTGACCAGGCAGGGGAACATTCAGTACTTC.

This clone was detected only a few times. The rearrangement links TRBV6-4 to TRBJ1-2; 9 positions agree with TRBD1. The V and J ends lost 0 bases and 7 bases, in that order; junction bases with no gene match: 0. This CDR3 has 13 residues. From germline, CDR1 is MRHNA and CDR2 SNTAGT. The CDR3 loop is CASSDSDRGGYTF. CDR3 nucleotides: TGTGCCAGCAGTGACTCGGACAGGGGTGGCTACACCTTC.

The chain uses TRBV10-3 and TRBJ1-1, with D unclear. The germline CDR1 and CDR2 sequences are ENHRY and SYGVKD. This CDR3 has 12 amino acids. Trimming shortened V by 5 bases and J by 0 bases, and 4 bases separated the two germline ends. CDR3 amino acids: CAISSLNTEAFF. CDR3 coding DNA: TGTGCCATCAGTTCTTTGAACACTGAAGCTTTCTTT.

V usage is TRBV9 and J usage is TRBJ1-5; D may be TRBD1 (5 bases). There are 15 residues in the CDR3. CDR1 is SGDLS, CDR2 YYNGEE, per germline. V gave up 0 bases and J gave up 6 bases, with 13 bases separating them. CDR3 residues: CASSVGGGAGQPQHF. Here the CDR3 DNA reads TGTGCCAGCAGCGTAGGGGGAGGGGCCGGTCAGCCCCAGCATTTT.

The gene calls are TRBV7-9 and TRBJ1-1; possible D gene TRBD1, 5 bases. Germline V lookup: CDR1 SEHNR, CDR2 FQNEAQ (reference sequence). The CDR3 has 15 residues. V was pared by 5 bases and J by 9 bases, with 22 bases between. CDR3 sequence (DNA): TGTGCCAGCAGCCTAGAAGCAGGGAGGGGTAAACAAGCTTTCTTT. Residues: CASSLEAGRGKQAFF.

The chain couples TRBV9 to TRBJ1-2; tentative D call: TRBD1 (5 bases). V was shortened by 6 bases and J by 2 bases, with 11 bases between the two germline ends. Looked up from germline, CDR1 is SGDLS and CDR2 is YYNGEE. The CDR3 covers 13 residues. In nucleotides, the CDR3 is TGTGCCAGCAAGGGAGGGGCCAACTATGGCTACACCTTC. Its translation: CASKGGANYGYTF.

This clone has more than one count but fewer than ten. This sequence joins TRBV7-9 and TRBJ2-3; the D is unclear. Germline V gives CDR1 SEHNR, CDR2 FQNEAQ (reference sequence). This CDR3 contains 11 residues. Trimming cost V 8 bases and J 2 bases, with 5 bases left between them. CDR3 sequence: CASSFTDTQYF. CDR3 bases: TGTGCCAGCTCTTTCACAGATACGCAGTATTTT.

As regards this clone: The junction does not match germline at one end; this may be a read error. The rearrangement joins TRBV5-6 to TRBJ1-2; D ambiguous. The CDR3 contains 12 residues. Germline V lookup: CDR1 SGHDT, CDR2 YYEEEE. The CDR3 DNA sequence: TGTGCCAGCAGCTTGGCCGACGGGATTCTCCACTTC. Encoded protein: CASSLADGILHF.

V gene TRBV6-8 combines with J gene TRBJ1-1; no clear D. The CDR3 extends over 16 amino acids. Trimming took off 7 bases at V and 3 bases at J, with 21 bases between the two ends. CDR1 and CDR2 (germline): MNHGY, SAAAGT. In nucleotides, the CDR3 is TGTGCCAGCACCGATTCAGAGGCAGTATGGGACACTGAAGCTTTCTTT. This gives the protein CASTDSEAVWDTEAFF.

The chain uses TRBV5-6 and TRBJ2-7; TRBD2 is a possible D gene (6 bases). The CDR3 loop spans 15 amino acids. V lost 0 bases to trimming and J lost 5 bases, with 15 bases between them. Germline CDR1 is SGHDT and CDR2 is YYEEEE. The CDR3 DNA sequence: TGTGCCAGCAGCTTGGGGAGGGGTAGCTTCCACGAGCAGTACTTC. It codes for CASSLGRGSFHEQYF.

This clone was seen a few times. The genes are TRBV5-4 and TRBJ1-4; TRBD1 aligns across 8 bases. CDR3 size: 16 residues. Germline values: CDR1 SGHNT, CDR2 YYREEE (reference sequence). The junction had 4 bases not matched to a gene; V was cut back by 0 bases and J by 3 bases. CDR3 in DNA: TGTGCCAGCAGCTTGGAACAGGGGGTGGCTAATGAAAAACTGTTTTTT. Its translation is CASSLEQGVANEKLFF.

CDR3 in amino acids: CASSQGRTPTYEQYF. CDR3 nucleotides: TGCGCCAGCAGCCAAGGTCGGACACCAACCTACGAGCAGTACTTC. The rearrangement joins TRBV4-3 to TRBJ2-7; tentative D call: TRBD1 (5 bases). The length of the CDR3 is 15 residues. Trimming took off 1 base at V and 2 bases at J, with 12 bases between the two ends. The germline gives CDR1 LGHNA, CDR2 YSLEER.

This clone has a handful of counts. The chain combines TRBV27 with TRBJ1-5, with a possible D match to TRBD1 (5 bases). V was pared by 5 bases and J by 4 bases, with 12 bases between. This CDR3 is 14 amino acids long. Germline CDR1 MNHEY, CDR2 SMNVEV (reference sequence). CDR3 in DNA: TGTGCCAGCAGTCCCCGTGGGGGGAATCAGCCCCAGCATTTT. This codes for CASSPRGGNQPQHF.